This entry lists 13 T cell receptor beta chains sequenced from one sample in a study of identical twins. MiXCR, applied by TCRdb to the 5' RACE reads, yields one record per CDR3 protein. The data show around 340,000 distinct CDR3 sequences, roughly 9% seen once. The sequenced sample was naive T cells sorted from blood. These receptors all come from a woman aged 45-65 years in good health.

This clonotype was observed many times. The chain employs TRBV29-1 and TRBJ2-1; TRBD1 matches 10 bases. The CDR3 loop spans 13 amino acids. V lost 8 bases to trimming and J lost 5 bases; unmatched junction nucleotides: 6. Germline lookup yields CDR1 SQVTM and CDR2 ANQGSEA. CDR3 sequence: CSTRQGADNEQFF. DNA for the CDR3: TGCAGCACCAGACAGGGGGCCGACAATGAGCAGTTCTTC.

This clonotype appeared a few times. This sequence joins TRBV12-3 or TRBV12-4 and TRBJ2-5; TRBD1 or TRBD2 may be the D gene (6 bases each). The CDR3 has 14 amino acids. Between the trimmed V and J ends, which lost 9 bases and 5 bases, there was a span of 19 bases. Here the CDR3 DNA reads TGTGCCAGTCTTAACATGGGGGGCAGTGAGACCCAGTACTTC. Its protein is CASLNMGGSETQYF.

This clonotype was counted a few times. The chain combines TRBV3-1 with TRBJ2-1, with 11 bases lining up with TRBD1. The trim removed 4 bases at V and 7 bases at J, leaving 6 bases unmatched. Germline values: CDR1 LGHDT, CDR2 YNNKEL (reference sequence). The CDR3 covers 15 residues. The CDR3 region is CASSLWTGGMNEQFF. CDR3 DNA: TGTGCCAGCAGCCTCTGGACAGGGGGCATGAATGAGCAGTTCTTC.

There are a few counts of this clonotype. The chain combines TRBV6-5 with TRBJ2-5; 9 bases agree with TRBD2. Trimming cost V 6 bases and J 5 bases; bases outside gene matches: 4. Germline CDR1 and CDR2: MNHEY and SVGAGI. CDR3 length equals 13 residues. CDR3 DNA: TGTGCCAGCAGCCTGCTAGCGGGGGAGACCCAGTACTTC. The encoded protein is CASSLLAGETQYF.

This clonotype has ten or more counts. The chain uses TRBV14 and TRBJ1-1; no clear D. CDR3 size: 12 residues. Trimming took 1 base from V and 4 from J, leaving 4 bases between them. Per the germline V gene, CDR1 is SGHDN and CDR2 is FVKESK. CDR3 sequence (DNA): TGTGCCAGCAGCCAAGTTCTCACTGAAGCTTTCTTT. This gives the protein CASSQVLTEAFF.

This clonotype has more than one count but fewer than ten. The CDR3 DNA reads as TGCGCCACCCACGTAAGAGAGCCCCAGCATTTT. Protein sequence: CATHVREPQHF. The rearrangement links TRBV5-1 to TRBJ1-5; no firm D call. Trimming stripped 9 bases from V and 8 bases from J, with 12 bases between. Germline CDR1 reads SGHRS; CDR2 reads YFSETQ. This CDR3 has 11 amino acids.

This clonotype was recorded a few times. The gene calls are TRBV4-1 and TRBJ2-3, with D perhaps TRBD1 or TRBD2 (5 bases each). Germline V lookup: CDR1 MGHRA, CDR2 YSYEKL. The CDR3 has 14 amino acids. Trimming stripped 8 bases from V and 5 bases from J, with 17 bases between. The CDR3 sequence: CASASGRDGDTQYF. The CDR3 nucleotides are TGCGCCAGCGCCTCGGGACGGGATGGAGATACGCAGTATTTT.

This sequence joins TRBV29-1 and TRBJ2-2, with 13 bases fitting TRBD2. The CDR3 contains 14 residues. The V and J ends lost 4 bases and 6 bases, in that order; junction bases with no gene match: 2. CDR1 and CDR2 (germline): SQVTM, ANQGSEA. Written as DNA, the CDR3 is TGCAGCGTTGCGGGACTAGCGGGACCCGGGGAGCTGTTTTTT. This gives the protein CSVAGLAGPGELFF.

The rearrangement uses TRBV6-4 and TRBJ2-1; D remains ambiguous. The CDR3 sequence is 13 residues long. V was trimmed by 7 bases and J by 5 bases, leaving 12 bases between them. Germline CDR1 is MRHNA and CDR2 is SNTAGT. CDR3 region: CASIGGPNNEQFF. The CDR3 DNA is TGTGCCAGCATCGGTGGGCCCAACAATGAGCAGTTCTTC.

As concerns this clonotype: Sequence at one end of the junction differs from germline and may be a read error. This chain joins TRBV18 and TRBJ2-4; D gene ambiguous. The germline V gene encodes CDR1 KGHSH and CDR2 LQKENI. The CDR3 spans 14 residues. CDR3 in DNA: TGTGCCAGCTCACCAGGATTAGCCAAACACATTCAGTACTTC. Translating it yields CASSPGLAKHIQYF.

The chain combines TRBV7-2 with TRBJ2-3, with 10 bases matching TRBD1. The J segment lost 1 base and the V segment lost 2 bases, leaving 6 bases of the junction unmatched. The CDR3 sequence is 17 residues long. Germline V gives CDR1 SGHTA, CDR2 FQGNSA. This CDR3 is CASSLRGQGGRTDTQYF. The CDR3 DNA reads as TGTGCCAGCAGCTTAAGAGGACAGGGGGGACGCACAGATACGCAGTATTTT.

The chain recombines TRBV7-8 with TRBJ2-7, with D maybe TRBD2 (5 bases). Germline-derived CDR1 and CDR2 are SGHVS and FQNEAQ. The CDR3 is 15 amino acids. Trimming stripped 1 base from V and 2 bases from J, with 12 bases between. CDR3 residues: CASSLGAGLPYEQYF. As DNA, the CDR3 is TGTGCCAGCAGCTTAGGAGCTGGACTTCCCTACGAGCAGTACTTC.

This clonotype was recorded a few times. The gene calls are TRBV5-1 and TRBJ2-2; the D gene is possibly TRBD2 (5 bases). The ends were cut back, 4 bases at V and 2 bases at J, with 12 bases in the middle. Germline values: CDR1 SGHRS, CDR2 YFSETQ. There are 15 residues in the CDR3. CDR3 in DNA: TGCGCCAGCAGCCCCGAAGGACTTAACACCGGGGAGCTGTTTTTT. Translated, it gives CASSPEGLNTGELFF. Based on the CDR3 plus reference TRBV5-1 and TRBJ2-2, the full variable domain is KAGVTQTPRYLIKTRGQQVTLSCSPISGHRSVSWYQQTPGQGLQFLFEYFSETQRNKGNFPGRFSGRQFSNSRSEMNVSTLELGDSALYLCASSPEGLNTGELFFGEGSRLTVL.